These 6 T cell receptor beta chains were all obtained from the same sample, sequenced in a study of spatial heterogeneity in lung cancer. TCRdb ran MiXCR on the 5' RACE reads and lists one entry per CDR3 protein. The table includes 12,000 or so distinct CDR3 sequences, roughly an eighth detected once. Noted time point: sample taken at primary tumor resection. Whole RNA obtained from tumor, nontumor lung or frozen PBMC underwent sequencing without sorting. The material sequenced was PBMCs, taken at surgery. Receptors were obtained from a female donor with early-stage non-small cell lung cancer.

This clonotype was recorded at least ten times. The chain is built from TRBV7-8 and TRBJ2-3, with D possibly TRBD2 on 7 matching bases. The CDR3 consists of 16 residues. V lost 1 base, J lost 5 bases, and 16 bases lay in between. Looked up from germline, CDR1 is SGHVS and CDR2 is FQNEAQ. CDR3 DNA sequence: TGTGCCAGCAGCTTAGTAAACGGGGGGCCCGTAGATACGCAGTATTTT. Residues: CASSLVNGGPVDTQYF. The entire variable domain, with the rest obtained from reference TRBV7-8 and TRBJ2-3, is as follows: GAGVSQSPRYKVAKRGQDVALRCDPISGHVSLFWYQQALGQGPEFLTYFQNEAQLDKSGLPSDRFFAERPEGSVSTLKIQRTQQEDSAVYLCASSLVNGGPVDTQYFGPGTRLTVL.

This clonotype is a singleton in its sample. The genes are TRBV2 and TRBJ2-3; 14 positions match TRBD2. V gave up 5 bases and J gave up 6 bases; unmatched junction bases: 4. CDR3 length: 15 residues. CDR1 is SNHLY, CDR2 FYNNEI, per germline. The CDR3 spells CASSKTSGRGDTQYF. The CDR3 nucleotides are TGTGCCAGCAGTAAGACTAGCGGGAGGGGGGATACGCAGTATTTT. The full variable domain, with the rest looked up from reference TRBV2 and TRBJ2-3, is EPEVTQTPSHQVTQMGQEVILRCVPISNHLYFYWYRQILGQKVEFLVSFYNNEISEKSEIFDDQFSVERPDGSNFTLKIRSTKLEDSAMYFCASSKTSGRGDTQYFGPGTRLTVL.

This clonotype was picked up many times. V usage is TRBV4-3 and J usage is TRBJ2-3; D gene ambiguous. Germline CDR1 and CDR2: LGHNA and YSLEER. V lost 1 base and J lost 5, with 10 bases in between. The CDR3 has 14 amino acids. Here the CDR3 DNA reads TGCGCCAGCAGCCAAGCTCAAGCAATAGATACGCAGTATTTT. It encodes CASSQAQAIDTQYF.

The genes are TRBV20-1 and TRBJ2-2; 11 nucleotides match TRBD2. Germline V gene sequence: CDR1 DFQATT, CDR2 SNEGSKA (reference sequence). CDR3 size: 16 residues. V lost 0 bases to trimming and J lost 4 bases; unmatched junction nucleotides: 4. CDR3 sequence (DNA): TGCAGTGCTAGAGATTCTAGCGGGGGGCCCACCGGGGAGCTGTTTTTT. Protein sequence: CSARDSSGGPTGELFF.

The rearrangement uses TRBV12-3 or TRBV12-4 and TRBJ2-7; no firm D call. The V gene lost 3 bases and the J gene lost 0 bases, with 9 bases spanning the gap. The CDR3 is 14 amino acids. CDR3 region: CASSFAGSSYEQYF. CDR3 in DNA: TGTGCCAGCAGTTTTGCTGGGTCCTCCTACGAGCAGTACTTC.

This clonotype was found many times. The gene calls are TRBV12-3 or TRBV12-4 and TRBJ1-2; 10 nucleotides line up with TRBD1. V trimming: 5 bases; J trimming: 6 bases; junction bases outside the gene matches: 3. The CDR3 consists of 13 residues. CDR3 protein: CASSRQGADGYTF. CDR3 sequence (DNA): TGTGCCAGCAGTAGACAGGGGGCGGATGGCTACACCTTC.